One sample yielded the 8 T cell receptor beta chains listed below, sequenced in a study of vaccination and CD4 T cells after COVID-19. Antigen specificity for these receptors is unknown. Treatment defined: approximately 9-day PBMC culture with coronavirus spike peptide pools or control peptides (ViraFEST assay). With the Oncomine TCR Beta short-read assay, DNA from cultured CD4+ T cells was sequenced. TCRdb re-called the PCR reads through MiXCR, storing one row per CDR3 protein. The sample records 17,000 or so distinct CDR3 sequences, approximately 55% being singletons. Source material: CD4+ T cells from blood, cultured in vitro. Receptors were obtained from a human donor who had recovered from COVID-19.

The chain couples TRBV19 to TRBJ2-7; D perhaps matches TRBD1 (7 bases). In germline, CDR1 is LNHDA, CDR2 SQIVND (reference sequence). The CDR3 covers 11 residues. Trimming left V 4 bases short and J 7 bases short, with 8 bases between. The CDR3 reads CASSTGGEQYF. CDR3 bases: TGTGCCAGTAGTACAGGGGGGGAGCAGTACTTC.

The chain links TRBV11-3 to TRBJ1-4; D unresolved. The CDR3 runs 15 residues. Germline loops: CDR1 SGHNT, CDR2 YENEEA. The V gene lost 5 bases and the J gene lost 0 bases, with 10 bases spanning the gap. CDR3 protein: CASSTGGATNEKLFF. For the CDR3, the DNA is TGTGCCAGCAGCACGGGCGGTGCAACTAATGAAAAACTGTTTTTT.

This chain links TRBV30 with TRBJ2-1; D remains ambiguous. V was shortened by 0 bases and J by 4 bases, with 13 bases between the two germline ends. CDR3 length: 15 residues. Germline V gene data show CDR1 as GTSNPN and CDR2 as SVGIG (reference sequence). In DNA form, the CDR3 reads TGTGCCTGGAGTGTTCCGAGTAACCTTTACAATGAGCAGTTCTTC. Its translation is CAWSVPSNLYNEQFF.

V is TRBV10-2 and J is TRBJ2-5, with TRBD2 matching over 10 bases. The CDR3 totals 14 residues. Germline CDR1 WSHSY, CDR2 SAAADI. The trim removed 5 bases at V and 4 bases at J, leaving 4 bases unmatched. The CDR3 nucleotides are TGCGCCAGCAGTACAGCGGGAGGGGGAGAGACCCAGTACTTC. Translated: CASSTAGGGETQYF.

The genes are TRBV15 and TRBJ1-3; 7 nucleotides line up with TRBD1. The germline CDR1 and CDR2 sequences are LNHNV and YYDKDF (reference sequence). V was pared by 5 bases and J by 2 bases, with 6 bases of the junction left unmatched. This CDR3 is 15 amino acids long. The CDR3 spells CATSASRGTGNTIYF. The CDR3, as DNA: TGTGCCACCAGCGCGAGCAGGGGGACTGGAAACACCATATATTTT.

The V call is TRBV19, the J call TRBJ1-3; 7 nucleotides align to TRBD1. With 4 bases clipped from V and 10 bases from J, the junction kept 16 bases outside the gene matches. The CDR3 runs to 16 residues. Germline CDR1 LNHDA, CDR2 SQIVND (reference sequence). CDR3 in amino acids: CASSTPAGTGDETIYF. CDR3 sequence (DNA): TGTGCCAGTAGTACTCCGGCGGGCACAGGGGATGAAACCATATATTTT.

This clonotype has more than one count but fewer than ten. The CDR3 protein is CAWSPGDYGYTF. The CDR3 DNA is TGTGCCTGGAGCCCCGGGGACTATGGCTACACCTTC. This chain uses TRBV30 with TRBJ1-2, with D hard to call. There are 12 residues in the CDR3. Germline V gene sequence: CDR1 GTSNPN, CDR2 SVGIG (reference sequence). Trimming left V 3 bases short and J 3 bases short, with 8 bases between.

This chain joins TRBV27 and TRBJ2-5; TRBD2 matches 10 bases. The J segment lost 2 bases and the V segment lost 0 bases, leaving 9 bases of the junction unmatched. The CDR3 sequence is 18 residues long. Germline lookup yields CDR1 MNHEY and CDR2 SMNVEV (reference sequence). Here the CDR3 reads CASSLSTLLAGAQETQYF. The CDR3, as DNA: TGTGCCAGCAGTTTATCGACACTCCTAGCGGGAGCTCAAGAGACCCAGTACTTC.